Shown below are 25 T cell receptor beta chains from a single sample sequenced in a study of blood T cell repertoires in COVID-19. The method was immunoSEQ multiplex PCR; TCRdb's version includes in-frame clones alone and lacks a portion of them. The data hold approximately 200,000 clones, with over 75% observed a single time. What was sequenced was PBMCs or T cells enriched from blood (not recorded which). The receptors originated from a woman between 40 and 50 years old with acute COVID-19.

The chain couples TRBV5-1 to TRBJ2-7; possibly TRBD1 for D (5 bases). The V end lost 3 bases, the J end lost 0 bases, and 10 bases lay between the germline ends. This CDR3 region has 14 residues. In germline, CDR1 is SGHRS, CDR2 YFSETQ. The CDR3 DNA is TGCGCCAGCAGCTACAGGTTCAGCTCCTACGAGCAGTACTTC. Amino acids: CASSYRFSSYEQYF.

The sample holds one count of this clone. The rearrangement uses TRBV3-1 (or the pseudogene TRBV3-2) and TRBJ2-5, with 7 bases identical to TRBD2. V lost 5 bases, J lost 6 bases, and 12 bases stayed unmatched. CDR3 size: 15 residues. CDR1 is LGHDT and CDR2 is YNNKEL in the germline V gene (reference sequence). CDR3 sequence: CASSSQGAGVQTQYF. CDR3 in DNA: TGTGCCAGCAGCAGCCAAGGGGCGGGGGTACAGACCCAGTACTTC.

The chain uses TRBV2 and TRBJ1-5, with D unclear. Germline V gives CDR1 SNHLY, CDR2 FYNNEI. V dropped 8 bases and J dropped 1 base, with 15 bases sitting between them. This CDR3 has 15 amino acids. The CDR3 DNA reads as TGTGCCAGCTCCCTCCTAGCCCCGAGCAATCAGCCCCAGCATTTT. Amino acid sequence: CASSLLAPSNQPQHF.

The gene calls are TRBV13 and TRBJ1-5; no firm D call. Per the germline V gene, CDR1 is PRHDT and CDR2 is FYEKMQ (reference sequence). Trimming shortened V by 4 bases and J by 5 bases, and 6 bases separated the two germline ends. This CDR3 comprises 12 residues. Here the CDR3 reads CASSSLYQPQHF. DNA for the CDR3: TGTGCCAGCAGCTCTCTCTATCAGCCCCAGCATTTT.

The chain combines TRBV19 with TRBJ2-5; 9 bases match TRBD2. Germline CDR1 reads LNHDA; CDR2 reads SQIVND (reference sequence). V lost 5 bases and J lost 5; bases outside the gene matches: 6. This CDR3 contains 14 residues. Here the CDR3 DNA reads TGTGCCAGTAGTCCCCGCGGGGGGGTGGAGACCCAGTACTTC. Protein: CASSPRGGVETQYF.

V and J are TRBV7-2 and TRBJ2-6, with D possibly TRBD1 on 6 matching bases. The germline gives CDR1 SGHTA, CDR2 FQGNSA. V was cut by 5 bases and J by 4 bases, with 12 bases left in between. The CDR3 spans 15 residues. The CDR3 region has the DNA TGTGCCAGCAGCCCGAACAGGGCCGGGGCCAACGTCCTGACTTTC. It codes for CASSPNRAGANVLTF. The full variable domain, completed using reference TRBV7-2 and TRBJ2-6, is GAGVSQSPSNKVTEKGKDVELRCDPISGHTALYWYRQSLGQGLEFLIYFQGNSAPDKSGLPSDRFSAERTGGSVSTLTIQRTQQEDSAVYLCASSPNRAGANVLTFGAGSRLTVL.

V gene TRBV7-2 combines with J gene TRBJ1-2; D may be TRBD1 (5 bases). This CDR3 is built from 13 residues. V was cut by 2 bases and J by 4 bases, with 8 bases left in between. CDR1 is SGHTA and CDR2 is FQGNSA in the germline V gene. The CDR3 loop reads CASSLTQAYGYTF. The CDR3 DNA reads TGTGCCAGCAGCTTAACACAGGCCTATGGCTACACCTTC.

In this sample, this clone turned up a few times. The chain couples TRBV27 to TRBJ1-5; D possibly corresponds to TRBD1 (5 bases). The V end lost 1 base, the J end lost 5 bases, and 6 bases lay between the germline ends. CDR3 length: 13 amino acids. Germline assignment: CDR1 MNHEY and CDR2 SMNVEV (reference sequence). CDR3 sequence reads: CASSLFRDQPQHF. The CDR3 DNA is TGTGCCAGCAGTTTATTCAGGGATCAGCCCCAGCATTTT.

The chain uses TRBV18 and TRBJ1-1; D is unclear. Germline V gives CDR1 KGHSH, CDR2 LQKENI. Trimming cost V 6 bases and J 4 bases, with 15 bases left between them. The CDR3 length is 14 residues. DNA of the CDR3: TGTGCCAGCTCCGAAATTATTGTGGCCACTGAAGCTTTCTTT. Amino acid sequence: CASSEIIVATEAFF.

The chain uses TRBV27 and TRBJ1-1; tentatively, D is TRBD1 (5 bases). The germline CDR1 and CDR2 sequences are MNHEY and SMNVEV (reference sequence). With 8 bases removed from V and 6 bases from J, the gap between germline ends came to 19 bases. This CDR3 is built from 14 residues. This CDR3 reads CASGSEQGDSEAFF. The CDR3 region has the DNA TGTGCCAGCGGATCAGAACAAGGGGATTCTGAAGCTTTCTTT.

This sequence joins TRBV18 and TRBJ2-6, with D perhaps matching TRBD2 (6 bases). The V gene's germline CDR1 is KGHSH and CDR2 LQKENI. The V and J ends lost 2 bases and 0 bases respectively, with 8 bases between them. CDR3 length equals 16 residues. The CDR3 DNA reads TGTGCCAGCTCACCATACGGGAGCTCTGGGGCCAACGTCCTGACTTTC. It translates to CASSPYGSSGANVLTF.

The rearrangement links TRBV6-5 to TRBJ1-1; 7 nucleotides agree with TRBD1. Germline V gives CDR1 MNHEY, CDR2 SVGAGI. The CDR3 contains 13 residues. Unmatched junction bases numbered 5, after V lost 6 bases and J lost 4 bases. In nucleotides, the CDR3 is TGTGCCAGCAGCCCCCACAGGGGCACTGAAGCTTTCTTT. This gives the protein CASSPHRGTEAFF.

This clone came up a few times. The rearrangement links TRBV7-2 to TRBJ2-1, with D tentatively TRBD1 (6 bases). The CDR3 runs to 16 residues. Germline values: CDR1 SGHTA, CDR2 FQGNSA. V was trimmed by 5 bases and J by 5 bases, leaving 19 bases between them. The CDR3 region is CASSKRTGYENNEQFF. The CDR3 bases are TGTGCCAGCAGCAAACGAACAGGGTATGAGAACAATGAGCAGTTCTTC.

This clone was counted only a few times. The chain recombines TRBV14 with TRBJ1-2, with D perhaps matching TRBD1 (6 bases). Germline V gives CDR1 SGHDN, CDR2 FVKESK. CDR3 length: 15 amino acids. V was trimmed by 0 bases and J by 8 bases, leaving 16 bases between them. CDR3 in DNA: TGTGCCAGCAGCCAAGATGGTGGGGGCGGAATGGGCTACACCTTC. Amino acid sequence: CASSQDGGGGMGYTF. The whole variable domain, remainder taken from reference TRBV14 and TRBJ1-2, is EAGVTQFPSHSVIEKGQTVTLRCDPISGHDNLYWYRRVMGKEIKFLLHFVKESKQDESGMPNNRFLAERTGGTYSTLKVQPAELEDSGVYFCASSQDGGGGMGYTFGSGTRLTVV.

The chain uses TRBV5-6 and TRBJ1-5; a weak D match, TRBD1 (5 bases). Per germline, CDR1 SGHDT and CDR2 YYEEEE. CDR3 length: 14 amino acids. V was clipped by 2 bases and J by 9 bases, with 15 bases between them. The CDR3 region has the DNA TGTGCCAGCAGCTTCTGGACGGGGGTGGGGCCCCAGCATTTT. The encoded protein is CASSFWTGVGPQHF.

This chain connects TRBV11-3 to TRBJ2-1; 9 positions agree with TRBD2. This CDR3 comprises 16 residues. Germline CDR1 and CDR2: SGHNT and YENEEA. V trimming: 5 bases; J trimming: 6 bases; junction bases outside the gene matches: 11. As DNA, the CDR3 is TGTGCCAGCAGCCCCTACTCCGGCGGGAGGGTCAATGAGCAGTTCTTC. Its translation: CASSPYSGGRVNEQFF.

For this clone: Germline is not matched at one junction end, which may reflect a read error. This sequence joins TRBV4-3 and TRBJ2-7; TRBD2 agrees at 8 bases. The CDR3 totals 15 residues. Germline values: CDR1 LGHNA, CDR2 YSLEER. Written as DNA, the CDR3 is TGCGCCAGCAGCCAAGCCTGGGCGAATGAGCGGGAGCTTCTGTTC. Protein sequence: CASSQAWANERELLF.

The chain combines TRBV5-8 with TRBJ2-3; 10 bases map to TRBD1. This CDR3 contains 15 residues. The junction had 4 bases not matched to a gene; V was cut back by 2 bases and J by 4 bases. Per the germline V gene, CDR1 is SGHTS and CDR2 is YDEGEE. CDR3 in amino acids: CASSLGTGEADTQYF. CDR3 DNA sequence: TGTGCCAGCAGCTTAGGGACAGGGGAGGCAGATACGCAGTATTTT. The whole variable domain, remainder taken from reference TRBV5-8 and TRBJ2-3, is EAGVTQSPTHLIKTRGQQATLRCSPISGHTSVYWYQQALGLGLQFLLWYDEGEERNRGNFPPRFSGRQFPNYSSELNVNALELEDSALYLCASSLGTGEADTQYFGPGTRLTVL.

The gene calls are TRBV3-1 (or the pseudogene TRBV3-2) and TRBJ2-7; maybe TRBD2 (5 bases). The V and J ends lost 4 bases and 2 bases respectively, with 21 bases between them. This CDR3 is 17 amino acids long. From germline, CDR1 is LGHDT and CDR2 YNNKEL (reference sequence). The CDR3, as DNA: TGTGCCAGCAGCCCGTCACGGCGAGGGAAAGCGACCTACGAGCAGTACTTC. Translation: CASSPSRRGKATYEQYF.

The table lists this clone with a few counts. J is TRBJ1-2 and V is TRBV19; possibly TRBD1 for D (5 bases). Trimming shortened V by 4 bases and J by 2 bases, and 11 bases separated the two germline ends. Germline-derived CDR1 and CDR2 are LNHDA and SQIVND (reference sequence). The CDR3 sequence is 14 residues long. CDR3 protein: CASSTSGSNYGYTF. The CDR3 DNA follows: TGTGCCAGTAGTACTTCAGGGTCAAACTATGGCTACACCTTC. Based on the CDR3 plus reference TRBV19 and TRBJ1-2, the full variable domain is DGGITQSPKYLFRKEGQNVTLSCEQNLNHDAMYWYRQDPGQGLRLIYYSQIVNDFQKGDIAEGYSVSREKKESFPLTVTSAQKNPTAFYLCASSTSGSNYGYTFGSGTRLTVV.

The chain joins TRBV30 to TRBJ1-3; 7 nucleotides agree with TRBD1. Germline V CDR1 and CDR2: GTSNPN, SVGIG (reference sequence). CDR3 length equals 15 residues. Germline trimming cut 8 bases from V and 0 bases from J; bases unmatched to any gene: 10. CDR3 nucleotide sequence: TGTGCCCGCCTAGGGGGACAGAGCTCTGGAAACACCATATATTTT. As protein: CARLGGQSSGNTIYF.

The rearrangement uses TRBV27 and TRBJ1-4; D is perhaps TRBD1 (6 bases). The CDR3 runs 14 residues. Germline CDR1 and CDR2: MNHEY and SMNVEV (reference sequence). Trimming removed 6 bases at V and 7 bases at J, with 15 bases between. CDR3 sequence: CASRRAGAGEKLFF. Here the CDR3 DNA reads TGTGCCAGCAGGAGGGCAGGGGCAGGTGAAAAACTGTTTTTT.

V and J are TRBV6-1 and TRBJ1-5; D is unresolved. CDR3 length: 11 amino acids. Trimming took off 3 bases at V and 9 bases at J, with 6 bases between the two ends. Germline V CDR1 and CDR2: MNHNS, SASEGT. This CDR3 is CASSEGSPQHF. CDR3 nucleotides: TGTGCCAGCAGTGAGGGCTCGCCCCAGCATTTT.

This chain connects TRBV29-1 to TRBJ2-1; D remains unclear. Trimming shortened V by 7 bases and J by 6 bases, and 19 bases separated the two germline ends. CDR3 length equals 14 residues. Germline V lookup: CDR1 SQVTM, CDR2 ANQGSEA. As DNA, the CDR3 is TGCAGCGCTGACCCTTTGCAGGTGGGCAATGAGCAGTTCTTC. This translates into CSADPLQVGNEQFF.

This clone was recorded once. The rearrangement uses TRBV7-2 and TRBJ2-3; possibly TRBD2 for D (5 bases). The CDR3 covers 15 residues. CDR1 and CDR2 (germline): SGHTA, FQGNSA. The V and J ends lost 3 bases and 7 bases respectively, with 17 bases between them. The CDR3 protein is CASSLWLSGSNTQYF. In DNA form, the CDR3 reads TGTGCCAGCAGCTTGTGGTTGAGCGGCTCGAATACGCAGTATTTT.